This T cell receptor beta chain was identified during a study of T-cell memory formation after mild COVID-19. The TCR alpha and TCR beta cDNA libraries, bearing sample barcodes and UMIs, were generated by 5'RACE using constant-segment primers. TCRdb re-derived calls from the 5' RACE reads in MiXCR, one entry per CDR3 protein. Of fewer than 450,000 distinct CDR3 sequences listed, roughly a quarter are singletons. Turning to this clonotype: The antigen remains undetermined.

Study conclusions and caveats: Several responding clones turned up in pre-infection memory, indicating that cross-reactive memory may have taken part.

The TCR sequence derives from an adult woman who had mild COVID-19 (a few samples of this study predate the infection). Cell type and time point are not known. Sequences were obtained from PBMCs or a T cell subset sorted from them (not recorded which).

The CDR3 reads CASSYLGGPGETQYF. The DNA of the CDR3 is TGTGCCAGCAGTTACCTCGGGGGGCCAGGGGAGACCCAGTACTTC. The chain couples TRBV6-5 to TRBJ2-5, with D perhaps TRBD2 (7 bases). CDR3 length equals 15 residues. V dropped 2 bases and J dropped 5 bases, with 15 bases sitting between them. Per the germline V gene, CDR1 is MNHEY and CDR2 is SVGAGI.